The clone carrying this TCR beta chain is labeled large. Its antigen remains unidentified. Trimming at V came to 7 bases and at J to 4 bases, leaving 5 bases not matched to a gene. Germline loops: CDR1 SQVTM, CDR2 ANQGSEA. This CDR3 comprises 13 residues. TRB was amplified from about 250-500 ng of blood genomic DNA. TRB rearrangements were amplified by multiplex PCR with BIOMED2 TRB-A/B primers. TCRdb re-derived calls from the multiplex PCR reads in MiXCR, one entry per CDR3 protein. Here the sample spans around 5,700 distinct CDR3 sequences, roughly 30% being singletons. The sample originates from a study of T and B cells in COVID-19 patients. Study-wide background: COVID-19 patients gave peripheral blood either during active infection or after recovery. General study points: Few blood samples existed from mildly ill patients during symptoms or early in severe cases. Clonality of TRB repertoires was high in active COVID-19; recovery brought above-healthy diversity and richness. Patients with COVID-19 reportedly showed strongly skewed T cell receptor beta variable and joining gene usage.

The clonotype was recovered from a human donor with active COVID-19. The rearrangement uses TRBV29-1 and TRBJ2-5; 11 bases map to TRBD1. Sequenced sample: blood. Written as DNA, the CDR3 is TGCAGCGCGGACAGGGGGCGCCGAGAGACCCAGTACTTC. Residues: CSADRGRRETQYF.